This T cell receptor (beta chain) came from a study of shared clonotypes between healthy human individuals. The germline V and J ends were trimmed by 2 bases and 5 bases, with 5 bases remaining between them. Germline values: CDR1 DFQATT, CDR2 SNEGSKA (reference sequence). This CDR3 contains 11 residues. TCRdb keeps only in-frame clones here, not all; method: immunoSEQ multiplex PCR. This sample has some 1,100,000 clones, with about 80% found just once. Sequencing used memory CD4+ T cells from PBMCs. Subset reported: CD45RA-negative fraction. This sequence joins TRBV20-1 and TRBJ2-3; no clear D. The clonotype comes from a man younger than 35 in good health. Some clones in this sample may be carry-over from other donors' samples. The CDR3 sequence: CSARSRDTQYF. In DNA form, the CDR3 reads TGCAGTGCTAGATCACGAGATACGCAGTATTTT.